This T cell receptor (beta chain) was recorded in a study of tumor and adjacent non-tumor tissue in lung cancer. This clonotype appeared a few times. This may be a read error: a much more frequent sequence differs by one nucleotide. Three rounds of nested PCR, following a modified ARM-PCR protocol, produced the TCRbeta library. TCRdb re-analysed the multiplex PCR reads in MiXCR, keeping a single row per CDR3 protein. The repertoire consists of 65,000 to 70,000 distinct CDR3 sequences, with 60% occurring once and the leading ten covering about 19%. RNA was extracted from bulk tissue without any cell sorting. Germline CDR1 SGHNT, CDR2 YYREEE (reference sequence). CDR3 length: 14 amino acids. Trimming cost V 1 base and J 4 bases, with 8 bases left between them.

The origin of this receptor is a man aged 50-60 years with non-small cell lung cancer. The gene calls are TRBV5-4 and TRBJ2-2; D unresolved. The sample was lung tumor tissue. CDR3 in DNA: TGTGCCAGCAGCTTGACGACCCTCACCGGGGAGCTGTTTTTT. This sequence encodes CASSLTTLTGELFF. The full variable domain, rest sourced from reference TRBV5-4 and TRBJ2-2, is ETGVTQSPTHLIKTRGQQVTLRCSSQSGHNTVSWYQQALGQGPQFIFQYYREEENGRGNFPPRFSGLQFPNYSSELNVNALELDDSALYLCASSLTTLTGELFFGEGSRLTVL.